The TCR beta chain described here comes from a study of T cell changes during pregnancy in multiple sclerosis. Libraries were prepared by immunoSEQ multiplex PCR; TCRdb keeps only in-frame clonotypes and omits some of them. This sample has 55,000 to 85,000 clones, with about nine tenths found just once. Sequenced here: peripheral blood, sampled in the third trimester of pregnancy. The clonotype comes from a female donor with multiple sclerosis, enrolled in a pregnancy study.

The DNA of the CDR3 is TGTGCCTGGAACACCCTAGCGGGGGGCGGGGAGCTGTTTTTT. Amino acids: CAWNTLAGGGELFF. The V gene is TRBV30, the J gene TRBJ2-2; TRBD2 aligns across 11 bases. The J segment lost 7 bases and the V segment lost 4 bases, leaving 5 bases of the junction unmatched. This CDR3 has 14 residues. Germline V gene lookup returns CDR1 GTSNPN and CDR2 SVGIG (reference sequence).